This TCR beta chain was captured by sequencing in a study of blood T cell repertoires in COVID-19. Study details: The United States, Italy and Spain supplied acute and convalescent COVID-19 samples.

Per the study methods: The authors estimated nucleated cell counts from reference gene primer amplification. Libraries were prepared by immunoSEQ multiplex PCR; TCRdb keeps only in-frame clonotypes and omits some of them. V and J calls and clone size are those listed in that table; D and trimming were worked out from the DNA. The sample consists of some 150,000 clones, about nine tenths of them appearing once. Germline CDR1 and CDR2: SGHRS and YFSETQ. CDR3 length: 14 amino acids. Trimming at V came to 4 bases and at J to 7 bases, leaving 7 bases not matched to a gene. Sequencing input: peripheral blood. V and J are TRBV5-1 and TRBJ1-2; 10 bases agree with TRBD1. This TCR was sampled from a man between 45 and 60 years old who had recovered from COVID-19. As DNA, the CDR3 is TGCGCCAGCAGCACGGACAGGGGGGAGGGTGGCTACACCTTC. The encoded protein is CASSTDRGEGGYTF. Complete variable domain (other parts from reference TRBV5-1 and TRBJ1-2): KAGVTQTPRYLIKTRGQQVTLSCSPISGHRSVSWYQQTPGQGLQFLFEYFSETQRNKGNFPGRFSGRQFSNSRSEMNVSTLELGDSALYLCASSTDRGEGGYTFGSGTRLTVV.